This TCR beta chain was captured by sequencing in a study of beta chain features in type 1 diabetes. Study summary: When patients were set against healthy donors, age, gender and cell yields were similar.

This clone was picked up a small number of times. No antigen is known for it. Sequenced material consisted of expressed TCRB transcripts (all of the isolated RNA was reverse transcribed). Data came from immunoSEQ multiplex PCR; TCRdb stores just in-frame clones and leaves some out. The profile shows 200,000 to 300,000 clones, around 9.9% of them singletons. Study results and caveats: All four CD4+ subsets from Type 1 diabetes patients carried moderately but significantly shorter TCRB CDR3s.

Source material: naive CD4+ T cells from blood. The receptor comes from a man aged 25 to 40 with type 1 diabetes.

This CDR3 reads CASSLGPQGNQPQHF. The CDR3 coding sequence is TGTGCCAGCAGCTTAGGGCCCCAGGGGAATCAGCCCCAGCATTTT. The chain combines TRBV7-9 with TRBJ1-5, with D maybe TRBD1 (6 bases). V was trimmed by 1 base and J by 4 bases, leaving 11 bases between them. The V gene's germline CDR1 is SEHNR and CDR2 FQNEAQ (reference sequence). The CDR3 runs to 15 residues.